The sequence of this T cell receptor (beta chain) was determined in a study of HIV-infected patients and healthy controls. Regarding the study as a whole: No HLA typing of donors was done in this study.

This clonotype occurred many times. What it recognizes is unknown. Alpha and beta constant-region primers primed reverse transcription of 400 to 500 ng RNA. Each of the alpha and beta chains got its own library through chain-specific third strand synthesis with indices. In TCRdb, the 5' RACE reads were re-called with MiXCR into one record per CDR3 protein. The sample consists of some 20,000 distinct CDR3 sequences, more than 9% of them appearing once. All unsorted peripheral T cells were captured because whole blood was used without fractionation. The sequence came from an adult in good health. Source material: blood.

CDR3 coding DNA: TGTGCCTGGAATAGGGGGGGGGACACTGAAGCTTTCTTT. Its protein is CAWNRGGDTEAFF. The chain uses TRBV30 and TRBJ1-1; TRBD1 is a possible D gene (6 bases). From germline, CDR1 is GTSNPN and CDR2 SVGIG (reference sequence). V lost 4 bases and J lost 3, with 12 bases in between. The length of the CDR3 is 13 residues.